The clone carrying this TCR beta chain was counted once. Its specificity is not known. This CDR3 is built from 15 residues. Deletions cut 4 bases from V and 4 bases from J, with 16 bases between. The germline CDR1 and CDR2 sequences are LGHNA and YSLEER. The data were obtained in a study of blood T cells in healthy people across ages. Study-level results: Per-million-T-cell TCR beta diversity fell roughly linearly with age. Unsorted PBMCs blocked a conclusive comparison of naive and antigen-experienced cells.

Then a second PCR, running about 6 to 11 cycles, was carried out with a sample-barcoded 5' primer and a J-beta primer mix. TCRdb reprocessed the 5' RACE reads via MiXCR and lists one record per CDR3 protein. The sample has 1.5 million to 1.8 million distinct CDR3 sequences, about 42% seen once. The chain couples TRBV4-3 to TRBJ1-2; D not certain. The sequenced material came from blood. The sequence was obtained from a woman aged 18-35 years in good health. The CDR3 spells CASSLSWAPRYGYTF. The CDR3 coding sequence is TGCGCCAGCAGCCTTAGCTGGGCCCCTCGCTATGGCTACACCTTC.